The entry below describes one TCR beta chain. As yet, its antigen is unknown. HIV-negative, healthy adults without recent acute infections or vaccinations were the donors. Libraries were prepared by immunoSEQ multiplex PCR; TCRdb keeps only in-frame clonotypes and omits some of them. This table has roughly 2.4 million clones, approximately 96% appearing once. This CDR3 region has 15 residues. Germline-derived CDR1 and CDR2 are MNHNS and SASEGT. V was shortened by 4 bases and J by 8 bases, with 18 bases between the two germline ends. These data originate in a study of shared clonotypes between healthy human individuals. Overall study results and limits: The sharing of about 5.3% of naive CD4 clonotypes was seen across a handful of donors.

The clonotype was recovered from a man aged 18 to 30 in good health. Sequenced sample: naive CD4+ T cells sorted from blood. Subset meaning: CD45RA+ positively selected. The J gene is TRBJ2-4, the V gene TRBV6-1; D perhaps matches TRBD1 (6 bases). The DNA for the CDR3 is TGTGCCAGCAGTGGAGCGGACAGACGGATCGACATTCAGTACTTC. It is translated as CASSGADRRIDIQYF.